The 8 T cell receptor beta chains below were found in one sample sequenced in a study of blood T cell repertoires in COVID-19. Profiling relied on immunoSEQ multiplex PCR, and the TCRdb table lists in-frame clones only, not all of them. The sample shows 130,000 or so clones, 70% to 85% of them seen only once. The specimen was peripheral blood. These receptors were collected from a woman in her sixties or seventies with acute or convalescent COVID-19.

This clone has only one observation. The genes are TRBV20-1 and TRBJ2-5, with D possibly called TRBD1 or TRBD2 (6 bases each). Germline V gives CDR1 DFQATT, CDR2 SNEGSKA (reference sequence). The germline V and J ends were trimmed by 3 bases and 5 bases, with 10 bases remaining between them. This CDR3 is built from 12 residues. For the CDR3, the DNA is TGCAGTGCTAGTGGGGGGCTGGAGACCCAGTACTTC. This translates into CSASGGLETQYF.

V and J are TRBV6-5 and TRBJ2-7, with D possibly TRBD2 on 6 matching bases. This CDR3 is 13 amino acids long. CDR1 and CDR2 (germline): MNHEY, SVGAGI. V was clipped by 11 bases and J by 0 bases, with 14 bases between them. CDR3 sequence reads: CAGGSWSSYEQYF. The CDR3 DNA reads TGTGCCGGGGGGAGTTGGAGCTCCTACGAGCAGTACTTC.

Here the CDR3 reads CASSQRGFAEAFF. CDR3 nucleotides: TGTGCCAGCAGCCAAAGGGGATTTGCTGAAGCTTTCTTT. This chain uses TRBV3-1 (or the pseudogene TRBV3-2) with TRBJ1-1, with D maybe TRBD1 (5 bases). This CDR3 spans 13 amino acids. V was pared by 2 bases and J by 6 bases, with 10 bases between. Germline V gene lookup returns CDR1 LGHDT and CDR2 YNNKEL (reference sequence).

This chain joins TRBV6-5 and TRBJ1-2; the match to TRBD1 covers 8 bases. CDR1 and CDR2 (germline): MNHEY, SVGAGI. This CDR3 contains 16 residues. Unmatched junction bases numbered 11, after V lost 4 bases and J lost 4 bases. CDR3 loop: CASSSFTGGYGYGYTF. CDR3 DNA: TGTGCCAGCAGTTCTTTTACAGGGGGGTACGGCTATGGCTACACCTTC.

CDR3 nucleotides: TGTGCCTGGAGCCCCGGACAGGGCTATGGCTACACCTTC. Residues: CAWSPGQGYGYTF. The chain joins TRBV30 to TRBJ1-2; 8 bases map to TRBD1. Per the germline V gene, CDR1 is GTSNPN and CDR2 is SVGIG (reference sequence). Trimming cost V 3 bases and J 4 bases; bases outside gene matches: 4. The CDR3 consists of 13 residues.

The chain links TRBV2 to TRBJ2-1; the match to TRBD1 covers 9 bases. V lost 5 bases and J lost 8; bases outside the gene matches: 4. The germline V gene has CDR1 SNHLY and CDR2 FYNNEI. The CDR3 contains 13 residues. CDR3 in amino acids: CASSRDRADEQFF. As DNA, the CDR3 is TGTGCCAGCAGTAGGGACAGGGCCGATGAGCAGTTCTTC.

The chain links TRBV2 to TRBJ1-2; 7 bases agree with TRBD1. Germline V lookup: CDR1 SNHLY, CDR2 FYNNEI. The CDR3 is made up of 14 amino acids. V lost 4 bases to trimming and J lost 4 bases; unmatched junction nucleotides: 6. CDR3 bases: TGTGCCAGCAGTGGACAGGGATATTTCTATGGCTACACCTTC. It translates to CASSGQGYFYGYTF.

The chain recombines TRBV11-2 with TRBJ1-2; D is possibly TRBD1 (6 bases). The V end was cut by 5 bases, the J end by 8 bases, with 18 bases between. The germline CDR1 and CDR2 sequences are SGHAT and FQNNGV. CDR3 size: 14 residues. As DNA, the CDR3 is TGTGCCAGCAGCGCTACCTCAGGGGTTAGCGGCTACACCTTC. It yields the protein CASSATSGVSGYTF.